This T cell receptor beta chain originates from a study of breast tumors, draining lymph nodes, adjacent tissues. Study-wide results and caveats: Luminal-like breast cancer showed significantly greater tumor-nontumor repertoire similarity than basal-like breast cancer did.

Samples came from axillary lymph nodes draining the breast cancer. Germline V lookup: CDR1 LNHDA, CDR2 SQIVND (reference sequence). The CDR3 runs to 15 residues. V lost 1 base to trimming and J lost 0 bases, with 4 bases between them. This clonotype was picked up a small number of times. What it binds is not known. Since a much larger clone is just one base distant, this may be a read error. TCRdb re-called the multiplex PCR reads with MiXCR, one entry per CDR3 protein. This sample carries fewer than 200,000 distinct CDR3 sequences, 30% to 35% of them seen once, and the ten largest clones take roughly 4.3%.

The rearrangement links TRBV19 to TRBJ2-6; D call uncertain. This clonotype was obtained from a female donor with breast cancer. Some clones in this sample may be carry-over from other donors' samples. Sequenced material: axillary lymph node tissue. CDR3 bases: TGTGCCAGTAGTATAGGGTTCTCTGGGGCCAACGTCCTGACTTTC. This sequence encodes CASSIGFSGANVLTF.